Shown below are 10 T cell receptor beta chains from a single sample sequenced in a study of CD8 T cells in Susac syndrome. Reverse transcription used roughly 0.5 to 1 ug RNA and random hexamers. TCRdb fed the immunoSEQ multiplex PCR reads into MiXCR, producing one record per CDR3 protein. Among about 400,000 distinct CDR3 sequences, 75% to 90% were seen once, and the ten largest hold around 0.12%. What was sequenced was CD8+ T cells from PBMCs. The receptors shown here come from a human donor with multiple sclerosis.

The CDR3 protein is CASSVDKREDEETQYF. In DNA form, the CDR3 reads TGTGCCAGCAGCGTAGATAAGCGGGAGGATGAAGAGACCCAGTACTTC. The chain combines TRBV9 with TRBJ2-5, with TRBD2 matching 9 bases. V lost 0 bases, J lost 3 bases, and 6 bases stayed unmatched. Germline values: CDR1 SGDLS, CDR2 YYNGEE. The CDR3 is made up of 16 amino acids. Using reference TRBV9 and TRBJ2-5 for the parts outside the CDR3, the full variable domain is DSGVTQTPKHLITATGQRVTLRCSPRSGDLSVYWYQQSLDQGLQFLIQYYNGEERAKGNILERFSAQQFPDLHSELNLSSLELGDSALYFCASSVDKREDEETQYFGPGTRLLVL.

The rearrangement uses TRBV4-1 and TRBJ1-2; D ambiguous. The V gene lost 0 bases and the J gene lost 6 bases, with 11 bases spanning the gap. The CDR3 runs to 14 residues. Per the germline V gene, CDR1 is MGHRA and CDR2 is YSYEKL. CDR3 loop: CASSQDSVYHGYTF. DNA for the CDR3: TGCGCCAGCAGCCAAGATTCCGTTTACCATGGCTACACCTTC.

This chain links TRBV5-1 with TRBJ2-3; 8 bases are a match to TRBD1. The germline CDR1 and CDR2 sequences are SGHRS and YFSETQ. The CDR3 totals 18 residues. V shed 0 bases and J 0 bases; nucleotides not matched to a gene: 9. The CDR3, as DNA: TGCGCCAGCAGCTTGGCAGGGGGCGCGGATACTAGCACAGATACGCAGTATTTT. This sequence encodes CASSLAGGADTSTDTQYF.

The chain joins TRBV27 to TRBJ1-1, with unresolved D. The CDR3 length is 11 residues. Trimming removed 6 bases at V and 7 bases at J, with 9 bases between. Germline values: CDR1 MNHEY, CDR2 SMNVEV (reference sequence). The CDR3 region has the DNA TGTGCCAGCAGATTAGGTGGTGAAGCTTTCTTT. Translated: CASRLGGEAFF.

The chain carries TRBV29-1 and TRBJ2-5; 9 bases are shared with TRBD1. The CDR3 covers 11 residues. The V gene end was trimmed by 7 bases and the J gene end by 4 bases; junction bases not matched to a gene: 1. Germline CDR1 reads SQVTM; CDR2 reads ANQGSEA. This chain's CDR3 is CSADRGETQYF. The DNA of the CDR3 is TGCAGCGCGGACAGGGGAGAGACCCAGTACTTC.

The chain links TRBV5-1 to TRBJ1-1; D might be TRBD1 (5 bases). The CDR3 contains 12 residues. The V gene lost 4 bases and the J gene lost 7 bases, with 11 bases spanning the gap. Germline CDR1 SGHRS, CDR2 YFSETQ. The CDR3 DNA sequence: TGCGCCAGCAGCCCCAGGGACGGTGAAGCTTTCTTT. Amino acid sequence: CASSPRDGEAFF.

The gene calls are TRBV9 and TRBJ2-7; D might be TRBD1 (6 bases). Germline CDR1 is SGDLS and CDR2 is YYNGEE. The CDR3 runs 15 residues. Trimming removed 0 bases from V and 2 bases from J, with 12 bases in between. The DNA of the CDR3 is TGTGCCAGCAGCGTAGATGAGGGGGTAGCCTACGAGCAGTACTTC. Its protein product is CASSVDEGVAYEQYF.

The gene calls are TRBV5-1 and TRBJ2-7, with 7 bases fitting TRBD2. Trimming removed 0 bases from V and 4 bases from J; junction bases left unmatched: 7. The CDR3 runs 15 residues. From germline, CDR1 is SGHRS and CDR2 YFSETQ. The CDR3 DNA is TGCGCCAGCAGCTTGGAGTCTAGCGGACTGTACGAGCAGTACTTC. Translated, it gives CASSLESSGLYEQYF.

The CDR3 DNA follows: TGTGCCAGCAGTTGGAACTACGAGCAGTACTTC. As protein: CASSWNYEQYF. The rearrangement uses TRBV12-3 or TRBV12-4 and TRBJ2-7; D is ambiguous. Trimming shortened V by 4 bases and J by 3 bases, and 4 bases separated the two germline ends. The CDR3 length is 11 residues.

The sample holds one count of this clonotype. At one end, the junction sequence differs from germline, possibly due to a read error. The rearrangement links TRBV19 to TRBJ1-1, with D uncertain. The CDR3 is made up of 13 amino acids. CDR1 and CDR2 from the germline V gene are LNHDA and SQIVND (reference sequence). The CDR3 spells CASSIWQAGEAFF. The CDR3 DNA reads as TGTGCCAGTAGTATATGGCAGGCTGGTGAAGCCTTCTTT.